This T cell receptor (beta chain) came from a study of regulatory T cells in long-lasting Graves disease. This clonotype has a count of ten or more. The CDR3 totals 16 residues. Germline V gives CDR1 SGHAT, CDR2 FQDESV (reference sequence). J was trimmed by 6 bases and V by 6 bases; bases with no gene match: 13. Time point denoted: newly diagnosed GD, antithyroid drugs for less than 3 months. From PBMCs, RNA was extracted and then used to make the TCR library. Construction of TCR beta libraries relied on iRepertoire HTBI primers and on Arm-PCR targeting CDR3 regions. TCRdb processed the multiplex PCR reads anew with MiXCR; each CDR3 protein has one entry. The sample lists around 400,000 distinct CDR3 sequences; about 15% were seen once. This sample also belongs to another study, concerning T cells in Graves' hyperthyroidism and ophthalmopathy. That source notes: Model-based prediction identified ophthalmopathy a median about 6 months prior to its onset.

The source material was peripheral blood mononuclear cells (PBMCs), sampled at new diagnosis, from a patient treated with antithyroid drugs. The chain employs TRBV11-1 and TRBJ2-3; 9 nucleotides line up with TRBD2. The source of this sequence is a woman in her forties with Graves disease. The CDR3 spells CASRKLIAGEVDTQYF. The CDR3 DNA follows: TGTGCCAGCAGGAAGCTAATAGCGGGAGAGGTGGATACGCAGTATTTT.